These 22 T cell receptor beta chains were sequenced from one sample in a study of vaccination effects on CD4 cells after COVID-19 (dated 2022 in TCRdb). To identify antigen-specific CD4+ T cell clonotypes by their expansion, the ViraFEST assay first stimulated PBMC with viral peptide pools and then applied TCR sequencing. After less than eleven days of culture, CD4+ T cells were isolated with the EasySep CD4+ T cell isolation kit. For these receptors, no antigen is known. Libraries were made using the immunoSEQ multiplex PCR assay. As stored in TCRdb, this immuneACCESS dataset retains in-frame rearrangements with V and J assigned. A fraction of the clones does not appear; measured against another copy, unresolved V genes explain less than half of the discrepancy, and the remainder lacks a known reason. Within this sample are some 20,000 clones, with less than 85% of them counted one time only. The top ten clones comprise roughly 16% of the sample.

The sequenced sample was CD4+ T cells from PBMCs cultured with HCoV-229E spike peptides, obtained before COVID-19 vaccination. The label giving this sample's cell subset or site can be read as: HCoV-229E spike overlapping peptide pool stimulation. The receptors were sampled from a human donor who received a COVID-19 vaccine.

Comments on this clone: Sequence at one end of the junction differs from germline and may be a read error. The chain is built from TRBV6-1 and TRBJ1-6, with D tentatively TRBD1 (6 bases). The CDR3 contains 14 residues. Germline CDR1 and CDR2: MNHNS and SASEGT. This chain's CDR3 is CASTETGLDSPLHF. The CDR3 DNA sequence: TGTGCCAGCACTGAAACAGGGTTGGATTCACCCCTCCACTTT.

The chain uses TRBV3-1 (or the pseudogene TRBV3-2) and TRBJ1-3, with D possibly being TRBD1 (5 bases). V was pared by 4 bases and J by 4 bases, with 23 bases between. This CDR3 spans 18 amino acids. CDR1 and CDR2 from the germline V gene are LGHDT and YNNKEL (reference sequence). Here the CDR3 reads CASSPRSRGSYLGNTIYF. The CDR3 DNA sequence: TGTGCCAGCAGCCCCAGATCGAGGGGTTCATATCTGGGAAACACCATATATTTT.

CDR3 sequence (DNA): TGTGCCAGCAGTCCATCCCGGGCCGGGGAGCTGTTTTTT. Its translation: CASSPSRAGELFF. This chain uses TRBV6-6 with TRBJ2-2, with no clear D. In germline, CDR1 is MNHNY, CDR2 SVGAGI (reference sequence). V was cut by 5 bases and J by 6 bases, with 10 bases left in between. This CDR3 has 13 amino acids.

The rearrangement joins TRBV6-5 to TRBJ1-5; D unresolved. The CDR3 sequence is 16 residues long. Trimming pared 2 bases from V and 5 bases from J, leaving 16 bases between. The germline CDR1 and CDR2 sequences are MNHEY and SVGAGI. This chain's CDR3 is CASSYRNSRLDQPQHF. CDR3 coding DNA: TGTGCCAGCAGTTACCGCAACAGCAGACTTGATCAGCCCCAGCATTTT.

The table lists this clone with a count of one. V and J are TRBV6-5 and TRBJ2-7; D may correspond to TRBD1 or TRBD2 (6 bases each). Looked up from germline, CDR1 is MNHEY and CDR2 is SVGAGI. The CDR3 has 13 residues. Trimming left V 8 bases short and J 1 base short, with 12 bases between. CDR3 bases: TGTGCCAGCGGGCAGGGGAGGTCCTACGAGCAGTACTTC. Translated: CASGQGRSYEQYF.

The chain links TRBV18 to TRBJ1-5; a possible D gene is TRBD1 (6 bases). Germline CDR1 reads KGHSH; CDR2 reads LQKENI. The CDR3 is 16 residues long. Trimming took 0 bases from V and 2 from J, leaving 11 bases between them. The CDR3 protein is CASSPPGARGNQPQHF. The CDR3 DNA follows: TGTGCCAGCTCACCACCGGGGGCTCGGGGCAATCAGCCCCAGCATTTT.

This rearrangement joins TRBV19 to TRBJ2-5; D is perhaps TRBD2 (6 bases). The CDR3 loop spans 14 amino acids. Between the trimmed V and J ends, which lost 5 bases and 2 bases, there was a span of 12 bases. Germline values: CDR1 LNHDA, CDR2 SQIVND (reference sequence). CDR3 sequence (DNA): TGTGCCAGTAGTGGAGGGACTGGACAAGAGACCCAGTACTTC. It yields the protein CASSGGTGQETQYF.

This rearrangement joins TRBV5-1 to TRBJ2-2; D is undetermined. Between the trimmed V and J ends, which lost 0 bases and 0 bases, there was a span of 9 bases. The CDR3 spans 16 residues. Germline CDR1 SGHRS, CDR2 YFSETQ. CDR3 sequence (DNA): TGCGCCAGCAGCTTGGGACCTAGGACGAACACCGGGGAGCTGTTTTTT. As protein: CASSLGPRTNTGELFF. The variable domain in full, with the rest retrieved from reference TRBV5-1 and TRBJ2-2, is KAGVTQTPRYLIKTRGQQVTLSCSPISGHRSVSWYQQTPGQGLQFLFEYFSETQRNKGNFPGRFSGRQFSNSRSEMNVSTLELGDSALYLCASSLGPRTNTGELFFGEGSRLTVL.

The genes are TRBV7-9 and TRBJ2-2, with D hard to call. The CDR3 loop spans 16 amino acids. CDR1 and CDR2 (germline): SEHNR, FQNEAQ (reference sequence). With 5 bases removed from V and 3 bases from J, the gap between germline ends came to 16 bases. The CDR3 nucleotides are TGTGCCAGCAGCCCTAACACGGTGGCCGACACCGGGGAGCTGTTTTTT. It encodes CASSPNTVADTGELFF. Full variable domain (missing parts from reference TRBV7-9 and TRBJ2-2): DTGVSQNPRHKITKRGQNVTFRCDPISEHNRLYWYRQTLGQGPEFLTYFQNEAQLEKSRLLSDRFSAERPKGSFSTLEIQRTEQGDSAMYLCASSPNTVADTGELFFGEGSRLTVL.

The genes are TRBV7-2 and TRBJ1-4; 9 bases align to TRBD1. This CDR3 is 15 amino acids long. Germline V gene data show CDR1 as SGHTA and CDR2 as FQGNSA. Trimming cost V 5 bases and J 7 bases; bases outside gene matches: 8. This chain's CDR3 is CASSPRTGESEKLFF. The CDR3, as DNA: TGTGCCAGCAGCCCTCGGACAGGGGAGAGTGAAAAACTGTTTTTT.

The chain joins TRBV7-9 to TRBJ1-1; the D gene is possibly TRBD1 (6 bases). V lost 5 bases and J 10 bases, leaving 14 bases between the germline ends. The CDR3 contains 12 residues. Per the germline V gene, CDR1 is SEHNR and CDR2 is FQNEAQ (reference sequence). The CDR3 region is CASSLDQGRAFF. CDR3 bases: TGTGCCAGCAGCCTCGACCAGGGGCGAGCTTTCTTT.

There are a few counts of this clone. The CDR3 nucleotides read TGCGCCAGCAGCCCCAGAACCAGGGAAGGCTCCTACGAGCAGTACTTC. Protein sequence: CASSPRTREGSYEQYF. The genes are TRBV5-1 and TRBJ2-7; a weak D match, TRBD1 (5 bases). The CDR3 is made up of 16 amino acids. V lost 4 bases and J lost 0, with 17 bases in between. Per the germline V gene, CDR1 is SGHRS and CDR2 is YFSETQ.

This rearrangement joins TRBV18 to TRBJ1-4, with TRBD1 as a possible D gene (6 bases). V was pared by 3 bases and J by 7 bases, with 15 bases between. CDR1 and CDR2 from the germline V gene are KGHSH and LQKENI. The CDR3 totals 15 residues. CDR3 nucleotides: TGTGCCAGCTCACCTTACCAGGCCAGGGGTGAAAAACTGTTTTTT. Translating it yields CASSPYQARGEKLFF.

The chain couples TRBV9 to TRBJ2-3; weak D call: TRBD2 (5 bases). Germline CDR1 and CDR2: SGDLS and YYNGEE. V was clipped by 0 bases and J by 2 bases, with 16 bases between them. The CDR3 runs 17 residues. The CDR3 here is CASSVAKSGTATDTQYF. In nucleotides, the CDR3 is TGTGCCAGCAGCGTAGCTAAAAGCGGCACCGCCACAGATACGCAGTATTTT. Full variable domain (missing parts from reference TRBV9 and TRBJ2-3): DSGVTQTPKHLITATGQRVTLRCSPRSGDLSVYWYQQSLDQGLQFLIQYYNGEERAKGNILERFSAQQFPDLHSELNLSSLELGDSALYFCASSVAKSGTATDTQYFGPGTRLTVL.

This clone has only a few counts. The chain has TRBV23-1 and TRBJ2-1; D unresolved. TRBV23-1 is an ORF, with its function uncertain. The V and J ends lost 2 bases and 6 bases respectively, with 20 bases between them. This CDR3 is built from 17 residues. The chain's CDR3 is CASSQGRGGRGINEQFF. In DNA, the CDR3 is TGCGCCAGCAGTCAAGGACGTGGCGGTCGCGGAATCAATGAGCAGTTCTTC.

This chain's CDR3 is CASSIGLTSGSGETQYF. The CDR3 DNA sequence: TGTGCCAGTAGTATAGGCCTGACTAGCGGGAGTGGTGAGACCCAGTACTTC. The chain uses TRBV19 and TRBJ2-5, with 12 nucleotides matching TRBD2. CDR3 size: 17 residues. V was pared by 1 base and J by 5 bases, with 8 bases of the junction left unmatched. Germline CDR1 and CDR2: LNHDA and SQIVND (reference sequence).

The CDR3 here is CASSPGGVGTNEKLFF. The CDR3 DNA reads TGCGCCAGCAGCCCCGGGGGCGTTGGGACTAATGAAAAACTGTTTTTT. The chain has TRBV5-1 and TRBJ1-4; possible D gene TRBD1, 6 bases. The V gene's germline CDR1 is SGHRS and CDR2 YFSETQ. The CDR3 loop spans 16 amino acids. V shed 4 bases and J shed 2 bases, with 15 bases lying between them.

J is TRBJ1-6 and V is TRBV19, with TRBD1 identical over 7 bases. Germline V lookup: CDR1 LNHDA, CDR2 SQIVND (reference sequence). This CDR3 comprises 15 residues. Losses at the gene ends were 5 bases for V and 4 bases for J; bases not matched to a gene: 5. As DNA, the CDR3 is TGTGCCAGTAGTCTAAGACAGGGATATAATTCACCCCTCCACTTT. Residues: CASSLRQGYNSPLHF.

This chain links TRBV14 with TRBJ2-3; D tentatively fits TRBD1 or TRBD2 (5 bases each). CDR3 size: 15 residues. Trimming cost V 3 bases and J 4 bases, with 14 bases left between them. CDR1 and CDR2 (germline): SGHDN, FVKESK. Here the CDR3 reads CASSHRGQGADTQYF. Here the CDR3 DNA reads TGTGCCAGCAGCCACCGGGGCCAAGGAGCAGATACGCAGTATTTT.

The chain links TRBV5-4 to TRBJ2-3; the D gene is possibly TRBD2 (6 bases). V was trimmed by 0 bases and J by 1 base, leaving 6 bases between them. The germline V gene encodes CDR1 SGHNT and CDR2 YYREEE (reference sequence). The CDR3 is 14 amino acids. The CDR3 bases are TGTGCCAGCAGCTTGGAGCGGGGCACAGATACGCAGTATTTT. Amino acids: CASSLERGTDTQYF.

Only a few counts were recorded for this clone. The chain is built from TRBV5-1 and TRBJ2-7, with D perhaps TRBD2 (6 bases). V was shortened by 0 bases and J by 6 bases, with 10 bases between the two germline ends. The CDR3 is 13 residues long. CDR1 and CDR2 from the germline V gene are SGHRS and YFSETQ. CDR3 in DNA: TGCGCCAGCAGCTTGGATCAGGGAGGCGAGCAGTACTTC. Its protein product is CASSLDQGGEQYF. The full variable domain, in which reference TRBV5-1 and TRBJ2-7 provide the parts outside the CDR3, is KAGVTQTPRYLIKTRGQQVTLSCSPISGHRSVSWYQQTPGQGLQFLFEYFSETQRNKGNFPGRFSGRQFSNSRSEMNVSTLELGDSALYLCASSLDQGGEQYFGPGTRLTVT.

The chain uses TRBV5-6 and TRBJ2-2, with 7 bases identical to TRBD2. CDR3 size: 18 residues. Germline loops: CDR1 SGHDT, CDR2 YYEEEE. V lost 4 bases and J lost 5; bases outside the gene matches: 17. The DNA for the CDR3 is TGTGCCAGCAGCCCTACGACTGCCAGCGGGGCCGGGACCGGGGAGCTGTTTTTT. It yields the protein CASSPTTASGAGTGELFF.